What follows are 10 T cell receptor beta chains derived from one specimen sequenced in a study of T cells in narcolepsy. Repertoires were generated with immunoSEQ multiplex PCR, while TCRdb's copy carries only in-frame clones and drops some. The repertoire holds some 32,000 clones, more than 70% seen once, with over 0.95% in the top ten. Sequencing was carried out using CD45RA- memory CD4+ T cells from PBMCs. The source is a human donor with narcolepsy.

The V gene is TRBV25-1, the J gene TRBJ2-3, with 9 bases that match TRBD1. The ends lost 8 bases at V and 1 base at J; junction bases unmatched: 10. Germline V gene lookup returns CDR1 MGHDK and CDR2 SYGVNS. This CDR3 has 16 residues. The CDR3 bases are TGTGCCAGCGGCGGGCTGGACAGGGGAGGCACAGATACGCAGTATTTT. It is translated as CASGGLDRGGTDTQYF.

The chain has TRBV6-1 and TRBJ2-7; 8 bases are a match to TRBD1. Germline V gene data show CDR1 as MNHNS and CDR2 as SASEGT. The CDR3 loop spans 14 amino acids. V lost 2 bases and J lost 5; bases outside the gene matches: 5. CDR3 loop: CASSELQGVNEQYF. DNA of the CDR3: TGTGCCAGCAGTGAACTACAGGGGGTAAACGAGCAGTACTTC.

This rearrangement joins TRBV7-2 to TRBJ1-5; D remains unclear. The germline V gene has CDR1 SGHTA and CDR2 FQGNSA. The V end lost 8 bases, the J end lost 5 bases, and 13 bases lay between the germline ends. The CDR3 loop spans 13 amino acids. The DNA for the CDR3 is TGTGCCAGCGGAGAATGGGGTGATCAGCCCCAGCATTTT. Its protein is CASGEWGDQPQHF.

The V call is TRBV19, the J call TRBJ2-3; D might be TRBD1 (5 bases). Trimming took 1 base from V and 2 from J, leaving 7 bases between them. CDR3 size: 14 residues. CDR1 and CDR2 (germline): LNHDA, SQIVND (reference sequence). As DNA, the CDR3 is TGTGCCAGTAGTATAGGACAGCTCACAGATACGCAGTATTTT. Its translation is CASSIGQLTDTQYF.

The J gene is TRBJ2-3, the V gene TRBV9; D unclear. Germline CDR1 and CDR2: SGDLS and YYNGEE. The germline V and J ends were trimmed by 1 base and 1 base, with 4 bases remaining between them. The CDR3 spans 13 residues. In nucleotides, the CDR3 is TGTGCCAGCAGCGTAACCGGCACAGATACGCAGTATTTT. It encodes CASSVTGTDTQYF. The full variable domain, completed using reference TRBV9 and TRBJ2-3, is DSGVTQTPKHLITATGQRVTLRCSPRSGDLSVYWYQQSLDQGLQFLIQYYNGEERAKGNILERFSAQQFPDLHSELNLSSLELGDSALYFCASSVTGTDTQYFGPGTRLTVL.

This clone was picked up a small number of times. The V gene is TRBV5-6, the J gene TRBJ1-2; 7 nucleotides match TRBD1. Germline V lookup: CDR1 SGHDT, CDR2 YYEEEE. The V gene end was trimmed by 4 bases and the J gene end by 0 bases; junction bases not matched to a gene: 3. The CDR3 consists of 14 residues. The CDR3 DNA is TGTGCCAGCAGCGGGGACAGCCCTAACTATGGCTACACCTTC. Its translation: CASSGDSPNYGYTF.

This clone was seen just once. This sequence joins TRBV5-1 and TRBJ2-5, with no clear D. V shed 4 bases and J shed 5 bases, with 12 bases lying between them. Germline values: CDR1 SGHRS, CDR2 YFSETQ. This CDR3 contains 13 residues. The CDR3 region is CASSQMSSETQYF. In DNA, the CDR3 is TGCGCCAGCAGCCAAATGAGCAGCGAGACCCAGTACTTC.

The rearrangement uses TRBV4-1 and TRBJ2-1, with D tentatively TRBD1 (5 bases). The germline V gene has CDR1 MGHRA and CDR2 YSYEKL. V gave up 0 bases and J gave up 2 bases, with 11 bases separating them. The CDR3 is made up of 16 amino acids. The chain's CDR3 is CASSQDVGRAYNEQFF. The CDR3 DNA sequence: TGCGCCAGCAGCCAAGATGTGGGCAGGGCCTACAATGAGCAGTTCTTC.

This clone came up a few times. The V and J genes are TRBV14 and TRBJ1-3; D is unclear. This CDR3 region has 15 residues. V was cut by 1 base and J by 0 bases, with 7 bases left in between. Germline V CDR1 and CDR2: SGHDN, FVKESK. CDR3 sequence (DNA): TGTGCCAGCAGCCAAGGGGCACGCTCTGGAAACACCATATATTTT. Its protein is CASSQGARSGNTIYF.

The rearrangement links TRBV5-1 to TRBJ1-1; D may be TRBD1 (6 bases). Between the trimmed V and J ends, which lost 2 bases and 3 bases, there was a span of 14 bases. Germline V gene lookup returns CDR1 SGHRS and CDR2 YFSETQ. This CDR3 contains 15 residues. The CDR3 is CASSFRTDTDTEAFF. The DNA for the CDR3 is TGCGCCAGCAGCTTCAGGACAGACACTGACACTGAAGCTTTCTTT.